This entry features one T cell receptor beta chain sequence. Specified time point: blood 4 weeks post-SBRT, at nephrectomy. Treatment: 15 Gy SBRT to primary tumor, nephrectomy 4 weeks later. The data were produced by immunoSEQ multiplex PCR, yet TCRdb's version contains in-frame clones alone and is incomplete. The table has around 180,000 clones, 88% seen once. V lost 6 bases, J lost 8 bases, and 7 bases stayed unmatched. The CDR3 loop spans 14 amino acids. Germline CDR1 reads SEHNR; CDR2 reads FQNEAQ (reference sequence). This specimen belongs to a study of radiation and T cells in renal cell carcinoma.

This TCR derives from a woman aged 45-65 years with renal cell carcinoma. The sequences come from blood, collected from a patient whose treatment included radiotherapy and nephrectomy. This chain uses TRBV7-9 with TRBJ1-2; 12 bases agree with TRBD1. DNA of the CDR3: TGTGCCAGCAGGCGGGGACAGGGGGCAGTGGGCTACACCTTC. Translation gives CASRRGQGAVGYTF.